This T cell receptor beta chain derives from a study of a mutant IDH1 vaccine in newly diagnosed glioma. Sequencing used immunoSEQ multiplex PCR; TCRdb keeps in-frame clones, though not all of them. Among 30,000 to 40,000 clones listed, around 80% were seen once. Concerning this clone itself: Its antigen is unidentified.

Trimming shortened V by 4 bases and J by 0 bases, and 13 bases separated the two germline ends. The CDR3 has 16 residues. Germline V gene data show CDR1 as MNHNY and CDR2 as SVGAGI (reference sequence). Time point of the sample: week 35, safety follow-up. A single vaccine dose contained 300 ug of mutant IDH1 20-mer peptide, and topical imiquimod was used with it. The sample in question was PBMCs, obtained from a glioma patient whose treatment included an IDH1 peptide vaccine. The source is a woman between 18 and 30 years old with glioma. The gene calls are TRBV6-6 and TRBJ2-1; D might be TRBD2 (5 bases). The CDR3: CASSSRRSVSYNEQFF. The CDR3 coding sequence is TGTGCCAGCAGTTCCCGCCGTAGCGTCTCCTACAATGAGCAGTTCTTC.